The 8 T cell receptor beta chains below were found in one sample sequenced in a study of T-cell memory formation after mild COVID-19. TCRdb independently ran MiXCR on the 5' RACE reads; one entry per CDR3 protein. Of 170,000 or so distinct CDR3 sequences in the sample, about 21% were seen once. The sample comprised PBMCs or a T cell subset sorted from them (not recorded which). The source of these receptors is an adult woman who had mild COVID-19 (a few samples of this study predate the infection). Cell type and time point are not known.

This chain links TRBV4-3 with TRBJ2-7; perhaps TRBD2 as D (6 bases). The CDR3 is made up of 14 amino acids. V was pared by 1 base and J by 2 bases, with 9 bases between. CDR1 is LGHNA, CDR2 YSLEER, per germline. CDR3 coding DNA: TGCGCCAGCAGCCAAGGCCGGGGGACCTACGAGCAGTACTTC. It codes for CASSQGRGTYEQYF.

V usage is TRBV7-9 and J usage is TRBJ2-1, with TRBD2 matching over 9 bases. V dropped 5 bases and J dropped 4; count of bases not matched to a gene: 9. CDR1 SEHNR and CDR2 FQNEAQ come from the germline V gene (reference sequence). CDR3 length: 16 amino acids. The CDR3 coding sequence is TGTGCCAGCAGCCCAGGACTAGCGCCCAAATACAATGAGCAGTTCTTC. It yields the protein CASSPGLAPKYNEQFF.

This clonotype has only a few counts. The chain employs TRBV30 and TRBJ2-7; the match to TRBD1 covers 7 bases. The CDR3 covers 13 residues. Germline V gene data show CDR1 as GTSNPN and CDR2 as SVGIG (reference sequence). With 5 bases clipped from V and 0 bases from J, the junction kept 4 bases outside the gene matches. The CDR3: CAWQQGSSYEQYF. CDR3 DNA sequence: TGTGCCTGGCAACAGGGGAGCTCCTACGAGCAGTACTTC. The whole variable domain, remainder taken from reference TRBV30 and TRBJ2-7, is SQTIHQWPATLVQPVGSPLSLECTVEGTSNPNLYWYRQAAGRGLQLLFYSVGIGQISSEVPQNLSASRPQDRQFILSSKKLLLSDSGFYLCAWQQGSSYEQYFGPGTRLTVT.

This clonotype has just a few counts. This chain uses TRBV3-1 with TRBJ2-7, with D perhaps matching TRBD1 or TRBD2 (5 bases each). V was trimmed by 5 bases and J by 3 bases, leaving 11 bases between them. The CDR3 length is 13 residues. Germline CDR1 LGHDT, CDR2 YNNKEL (reference sequence). CDR3 DNA sequence: TGTGCCAGCAGCGGGACGGATTTCTACGAGCAGTACTTC. This gives the protein CASSGTDFYEQYF.

A few counts support this clonotype. Here the CDR3 reads CASSDSRDPPHEQFF. Written as DNA, the CDR3 is TGTGCCAGCAGTGACTCGAGGGACCCACCCCATGAGCAGTTCTTC. The V call is TRBV6-4, the J call TRBJ2-1; D possibly uses TRBD1 or TRBD2 (5 bases each). The CDR3 length is 15 residues. V lost 0 bases and J 8 bases, leaving 14 bases between the germline ends. Germline loops: CDR1 MRHNA, CDR2 SNTAGT.

V and J are TRBV7-8 and TRBJ2-2, with 9 bases aligning to TRBD1. Germline loops: CDR1 SGHVS, CDR2 FQNEAQ. The CDR3 spans 16 residues. V shed 5 bases, J shed 4 bases, and the junction held 8 bases outside the gene matches. The DNA of the CDR3 is TGTGCCAGCAGCCAATGGACAGGGGACAGCACCGGGGAGCTGTTTTTT. It specifies CASSQWTGDSTGELFF.

The rearrangement uses TRBV27 and TRBJ1-1; 9 nucleotides match TRBD1. The CDR3 has 15 amino acids. Germline assignment: CDR1 MNHEY and CDR2 SMNVEV (reference sequence). J was trimmed by 1 base and V by 9 bases; bases with no gene match: 9. The CDR3 DNA reads as TGTGCCAGTTCGGGACAGGGATATGCGAACACTGAAGCTTTCTTT. Its translation is CASSGQGYANTEAFF.

This chain connects TRBV19 to TRBJ2-1; 9 bases are a match to TRBD2. Germline trimming cut 6 bases from V and 10 bases from J; bases unmatched to any gene: 7. CDR1 is LNHDA and CDR2 is SQIVND in the germline V gene (reference sequence). The CDR3 runs 13 residues. The CDR3 is CASSRSGSWEQFF. The DNA for the CDR3 is TGTGCCAGTAGCCGTAGCGGGAGCTGGGAGCAGTTCTTC. Drawing the rest from reference TRBV19 and TRBJ2-1, the complete variable domain is DGGITQSPKYLFRKEGQNVTLSCEQNLNHDAMYWYRQDPGQGLRLIYYSQIVNDFQKGDIAEGYSVSREKKESFPLTVTSAQKNPTAFYLCASSRSGSWEQFFGPGTRLTVL.